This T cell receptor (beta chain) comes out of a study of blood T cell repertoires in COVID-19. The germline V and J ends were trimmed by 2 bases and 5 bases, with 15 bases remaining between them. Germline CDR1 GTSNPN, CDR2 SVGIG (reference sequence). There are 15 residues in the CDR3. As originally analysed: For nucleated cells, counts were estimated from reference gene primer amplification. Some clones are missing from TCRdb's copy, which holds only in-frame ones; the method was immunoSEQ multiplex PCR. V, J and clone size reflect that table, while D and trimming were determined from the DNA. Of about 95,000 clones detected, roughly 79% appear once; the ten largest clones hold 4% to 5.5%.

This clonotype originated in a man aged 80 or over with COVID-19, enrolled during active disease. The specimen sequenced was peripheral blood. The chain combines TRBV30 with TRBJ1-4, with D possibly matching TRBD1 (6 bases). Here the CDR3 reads CAWSFMGQGNEKLFF. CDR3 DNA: TGTGCCTGGAGTTTCATGGGGCAGGGGAATGAAAAACTGTTTTTT.